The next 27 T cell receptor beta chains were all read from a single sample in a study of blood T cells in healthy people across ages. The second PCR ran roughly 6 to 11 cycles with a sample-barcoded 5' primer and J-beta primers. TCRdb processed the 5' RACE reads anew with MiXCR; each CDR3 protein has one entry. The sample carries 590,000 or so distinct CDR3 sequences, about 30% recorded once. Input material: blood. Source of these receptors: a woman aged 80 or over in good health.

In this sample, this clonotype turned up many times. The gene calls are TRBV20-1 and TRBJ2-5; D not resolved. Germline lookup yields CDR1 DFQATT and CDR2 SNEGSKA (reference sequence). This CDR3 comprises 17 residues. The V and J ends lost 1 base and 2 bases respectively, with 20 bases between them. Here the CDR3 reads CSARVFSDWRRQETQYF. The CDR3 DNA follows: TGCAGTGCTAGAGTATTTTCGGATTGGCGGCGGCAAGAGACCCAGTACTTC.

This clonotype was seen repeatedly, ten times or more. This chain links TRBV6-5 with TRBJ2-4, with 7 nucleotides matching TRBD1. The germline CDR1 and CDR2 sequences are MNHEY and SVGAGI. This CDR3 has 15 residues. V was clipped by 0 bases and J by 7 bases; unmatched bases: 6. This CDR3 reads CASSYSRGPGNIQYF. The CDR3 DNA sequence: TGTGCCAGCAGTTACTCAAGGGGGCCGGGTAACATTCAGTACTTC.

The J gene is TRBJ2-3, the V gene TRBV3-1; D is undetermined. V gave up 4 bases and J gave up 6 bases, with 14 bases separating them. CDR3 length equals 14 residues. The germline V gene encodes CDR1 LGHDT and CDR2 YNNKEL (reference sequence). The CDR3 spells CASSLGRMTDTQYF. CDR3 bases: TGTGCCAGCAGCCTAGGGCGTATGACGGATACGCAGTATTTT.

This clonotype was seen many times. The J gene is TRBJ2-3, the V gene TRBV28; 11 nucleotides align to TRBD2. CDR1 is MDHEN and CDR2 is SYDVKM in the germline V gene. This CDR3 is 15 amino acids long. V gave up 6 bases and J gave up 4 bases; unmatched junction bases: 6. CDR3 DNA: TGTGCCAGCAGCTTAGCGGGGGGGCCATCAGATACGCAGTATTTT. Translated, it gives CASSLAGGPSDTQYF.

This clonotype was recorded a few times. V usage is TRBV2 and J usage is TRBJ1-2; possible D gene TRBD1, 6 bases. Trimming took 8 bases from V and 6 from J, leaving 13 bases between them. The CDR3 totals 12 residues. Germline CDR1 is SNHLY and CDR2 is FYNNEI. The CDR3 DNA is TGTGCCAGCGAGCAGGGGATCCATGGCTACACCTTC. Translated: CASEQGIHGYTF.

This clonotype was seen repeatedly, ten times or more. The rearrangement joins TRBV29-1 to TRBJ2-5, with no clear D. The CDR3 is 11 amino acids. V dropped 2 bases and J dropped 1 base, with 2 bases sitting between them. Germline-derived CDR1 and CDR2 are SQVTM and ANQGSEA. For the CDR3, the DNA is TGCAGCGTTGAATCCCAAGAGACCCAGTACTTC. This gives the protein CSVESQETQYF.

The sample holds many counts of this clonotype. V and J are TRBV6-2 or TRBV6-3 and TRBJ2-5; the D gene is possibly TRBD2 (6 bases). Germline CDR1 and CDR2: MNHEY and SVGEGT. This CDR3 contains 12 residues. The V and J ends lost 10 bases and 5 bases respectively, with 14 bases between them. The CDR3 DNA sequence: TGTGCCACCAAGCGGGCGGGCGAGACCCAGTACTTC. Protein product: CATKRAGETQYF.

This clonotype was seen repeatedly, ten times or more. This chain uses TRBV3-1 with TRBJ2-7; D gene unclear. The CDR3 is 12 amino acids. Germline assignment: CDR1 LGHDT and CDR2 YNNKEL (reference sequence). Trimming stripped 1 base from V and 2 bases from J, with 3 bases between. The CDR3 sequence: CASSQVAYEQYF. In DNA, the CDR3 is TGTGCCAGCAGCCAAGTTGCCTACGAGCAGTACTTC.

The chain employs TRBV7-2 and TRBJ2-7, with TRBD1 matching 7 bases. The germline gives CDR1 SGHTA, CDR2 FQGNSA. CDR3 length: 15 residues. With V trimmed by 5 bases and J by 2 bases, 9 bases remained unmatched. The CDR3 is CASSPAMGQTYEQYF. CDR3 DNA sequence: TGTGCCAGCAGCCCGGCGATGGGACAGACCTACGAGCAGTACTTC.

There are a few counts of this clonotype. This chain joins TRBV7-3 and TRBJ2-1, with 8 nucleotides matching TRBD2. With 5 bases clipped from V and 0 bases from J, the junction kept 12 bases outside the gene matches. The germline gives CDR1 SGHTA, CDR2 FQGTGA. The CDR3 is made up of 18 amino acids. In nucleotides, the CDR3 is TGTGCCAGCAGCCCAAACCCTCGGCTAGCGGGCTCCTACAATGAGCAGTTCTTC. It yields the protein CASSPNPRLAGSYNEQFF.

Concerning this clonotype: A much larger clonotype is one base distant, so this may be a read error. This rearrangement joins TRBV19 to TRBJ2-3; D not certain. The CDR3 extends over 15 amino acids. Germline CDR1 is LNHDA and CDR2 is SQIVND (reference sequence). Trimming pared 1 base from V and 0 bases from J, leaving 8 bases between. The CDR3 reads CASSIGGSSTDTQYF. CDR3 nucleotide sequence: TGTGCCAGTAGTATAGGCGGCTCAAGCACAGATACGCAGTATTTT.

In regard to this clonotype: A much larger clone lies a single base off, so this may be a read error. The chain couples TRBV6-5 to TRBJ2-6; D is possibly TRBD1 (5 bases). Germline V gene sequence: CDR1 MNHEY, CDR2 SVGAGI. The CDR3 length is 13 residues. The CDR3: CASKETGANVRTF. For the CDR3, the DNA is TGTGCCAGCAAAGAGACTGGGGCCAACGTCCGGACTTTC.

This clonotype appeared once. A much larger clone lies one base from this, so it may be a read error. The CDR3 DNA is TGTGCCAGCAGTGAGGGAGGGGGGCAAGGCAATCAGCCCCAGCATTTT. Its translation: CASSEGGGQGNQPQHF. V gene TRBV7-9 combines with J gene TRBJ1-5; maybe TRBD1 (6 bases). Germline lookup yields CDR1 SEHNR and CDR2 FQNEAQ (reference sequence). Deletions cut 6 bases from V and 2 bases from J, with 17 bases between. CDR3 length: 16 amino acids.

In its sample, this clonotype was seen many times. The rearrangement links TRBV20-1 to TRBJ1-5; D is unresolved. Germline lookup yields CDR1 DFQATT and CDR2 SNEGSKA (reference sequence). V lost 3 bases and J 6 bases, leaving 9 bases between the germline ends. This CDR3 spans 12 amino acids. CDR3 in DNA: TGCAGTGCTAGGCAGGAAGGTCAGCCCCAGCATTTT. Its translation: CSARQEGQPQHF.

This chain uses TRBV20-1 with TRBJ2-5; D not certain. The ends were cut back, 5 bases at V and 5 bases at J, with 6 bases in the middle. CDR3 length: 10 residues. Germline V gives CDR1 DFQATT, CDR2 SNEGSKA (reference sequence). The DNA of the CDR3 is TGCAGTGCTCAGGCGGAGACCCAGTACTTC. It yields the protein CSAQAETQYF.

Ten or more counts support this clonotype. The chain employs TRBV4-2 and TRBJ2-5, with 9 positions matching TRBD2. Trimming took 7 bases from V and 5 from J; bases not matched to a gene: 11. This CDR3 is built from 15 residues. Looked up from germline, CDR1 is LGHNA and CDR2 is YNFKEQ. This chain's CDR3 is CASTPRAGGLETQYF. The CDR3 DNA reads TGTGCCAGCACCCCTCGGGCGGGGGGGCTTGAGACCCAGTACTTC.

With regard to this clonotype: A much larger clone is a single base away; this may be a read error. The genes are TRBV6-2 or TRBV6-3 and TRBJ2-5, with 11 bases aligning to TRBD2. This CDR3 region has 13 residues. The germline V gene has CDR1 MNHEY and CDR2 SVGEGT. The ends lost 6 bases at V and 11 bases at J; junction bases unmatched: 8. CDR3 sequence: CASRLAGGGEQYF. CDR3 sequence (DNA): TGTGCCAGCAGGCTAGCGGGAGGCGGTGAGCAGTACTTC.

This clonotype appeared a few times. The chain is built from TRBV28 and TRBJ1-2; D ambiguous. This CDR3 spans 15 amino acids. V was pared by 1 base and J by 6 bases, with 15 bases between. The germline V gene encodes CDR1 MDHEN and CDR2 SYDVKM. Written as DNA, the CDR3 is TGTGCCAGCAGTTTATTGGCCGGCCAGCAGGATGGCTACACCTTC. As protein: CASSLLAGQQDGYTF.

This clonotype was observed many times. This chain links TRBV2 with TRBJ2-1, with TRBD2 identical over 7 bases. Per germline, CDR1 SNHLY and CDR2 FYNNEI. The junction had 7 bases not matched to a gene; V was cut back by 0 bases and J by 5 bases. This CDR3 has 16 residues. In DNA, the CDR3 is TGTGCCAGCAGTGAAGCTCGGGGGGTCGCCAACAATGAGCAGTTCTTC. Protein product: CASSEARGVANNEQFF.

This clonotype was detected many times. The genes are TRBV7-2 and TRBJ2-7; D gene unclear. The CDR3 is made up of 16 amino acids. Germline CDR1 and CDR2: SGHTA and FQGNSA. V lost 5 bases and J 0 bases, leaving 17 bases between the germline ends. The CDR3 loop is CASSVTSRPSSYEQYF. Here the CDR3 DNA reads TGTGCCAGCAGCGTTACCTCCCGACCGAGCTCCTACGAGCAGTACTTC. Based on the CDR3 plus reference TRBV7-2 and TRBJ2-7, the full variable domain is GAGVSQSPSNKVTEKGKDVELRCDPISGHTALYWYRQSLGQGLEFLIYFQGNSAPDKSGLPSDRFSAERTGGSVSTLTIQRTQQEDSAVYLCASSVTSRPSSYEQYFGPGTRLTVT.

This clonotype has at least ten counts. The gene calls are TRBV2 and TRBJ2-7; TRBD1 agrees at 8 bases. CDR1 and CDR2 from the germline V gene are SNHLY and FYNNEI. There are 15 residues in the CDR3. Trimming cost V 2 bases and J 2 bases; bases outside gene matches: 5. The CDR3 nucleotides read TGTGCCAGCAGTGAATCGCAGGGGGCGGCCTACGAGCAGTACTTC. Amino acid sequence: CASSESQGAAYEQYF.

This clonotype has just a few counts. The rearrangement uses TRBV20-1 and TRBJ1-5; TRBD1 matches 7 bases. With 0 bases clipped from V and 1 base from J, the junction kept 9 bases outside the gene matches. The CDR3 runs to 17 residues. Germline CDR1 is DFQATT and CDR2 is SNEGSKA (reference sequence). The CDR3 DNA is TGCAGTGCTAGAGATACTTGGGGCAGGGGGAGCAATCAGCCCCAGCATTTT. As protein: CSARDTWGRGSNQPQHF.

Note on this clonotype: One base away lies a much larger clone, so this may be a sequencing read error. DNA for the CDR3: TGTGCCAGCAGCCGAGCGGCAGGTAGCGGGGGGACGCAGTTCTTC. Amino acids: CASSRAAGSGGTQFF. The gene calls are TRBV3-1 and TRBJ2-1; 10 positions agree with TRBD2. The V segment lost 4 bases and the J segment 12 bases; nucleotides outside the gene matches: 12. The CDR3 has 15 amino acids. Germline CDR1 is LGHDT and CDR2 is YNNKEL (reference sequence).

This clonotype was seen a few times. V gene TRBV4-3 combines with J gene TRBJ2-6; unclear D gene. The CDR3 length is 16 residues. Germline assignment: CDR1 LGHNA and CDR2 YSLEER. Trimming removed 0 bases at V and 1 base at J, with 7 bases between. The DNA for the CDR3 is TGCGCCAGCAGCCAAGAGCACGTATCTGGGGCCAACGTCCTGACTTTC. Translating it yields CASSQEHVSGANVLTF.

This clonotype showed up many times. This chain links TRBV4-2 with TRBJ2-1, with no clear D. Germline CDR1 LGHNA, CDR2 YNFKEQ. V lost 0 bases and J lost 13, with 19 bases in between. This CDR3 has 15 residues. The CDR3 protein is CASSQESRPESLQFF. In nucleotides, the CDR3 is TGTGCCAGCAGCCAAGAGTCGCGCCCGGAGTCCTTACAGTTCTTC.

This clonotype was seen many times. CDR3 residues: CSASTGVAKNIQYF. For the CDR3, the DNA is TGCAGTGCTAGTACAGGGGTGGCCAAAAACATTCAGTACTTC. The V and J genes are TRBV20-1 and TRBJ2-4; 7 bases fit TRBD1. Germline CDR1 and CDR2: DFQATT and SNEGSKA (reference sequence). The V and J ends lost 3 bases and 1 base, in that order; junction bases with no gene match: 3. There are 14 residues in the CDR3.

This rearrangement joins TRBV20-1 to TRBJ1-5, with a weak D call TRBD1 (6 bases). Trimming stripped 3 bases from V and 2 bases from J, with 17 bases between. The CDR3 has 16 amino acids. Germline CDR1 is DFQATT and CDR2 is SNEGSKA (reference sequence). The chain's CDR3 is CSARGDMVSGNQPQHF. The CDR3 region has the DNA TGCAGTGCTAGGGGGGACATGGTCTCGGGCAATCAGCCCCAGCATTTT.